The T cell receptor beta chain under discussion was sequenced for a study of blood T cell repertoires in COVID-19. Background on the study: The cDNA or gDNA used as material had been derived from T cells, B-cell-depleted T cells, or PBMCs.

The study drew participants aged about 18 to 89 years from 20 to 30 US areas. Donors in Cohort 3 counted as recovered after two negative PCRs, clearance, or symptom resolution. As processed by the authors: Amplification with reference gene primers provided the estimates of nucleated cell counts. The table came from immunoSEQ multiplex PCR; TCRdb's copy has only in-frame clones and leaves some out. V, J and clone size reflect that table, while D and trimming were determined from the DNA. Of 200,000 to 300,000 clones listed, about 84% are singletons. This CDR3 spans 16 amino acids. Germline assignment: CDR1 MDHEN and CDR2 SYDVKM. V was trimmed by 2 bases and J by 5 bases, leaving 17 bases between them.

Sequencing used PBMCs or T cells enriched from blood (not recorded which). J is TRBJ2-3 and V is TRBV28; the D is unclear. The source of this sequence is a woman between 50 and 59 years old who had recovered from COVID-19. CDR3 DNA: TGTGCCAGCAGTTTAAGGTGGCGGCTCCTGGGAGATACGCAGTATTTT. Protein sequence: CASSLRWRLLGDTQYF.